The next 21 T cell receptor beta chains were all read from a single sample in a study of T cell responses to AZD1222 COVID-19 vaccine. Measured with immunoSEQ multiplex PCR; TCRdb has only the in-frame clones, and not every one. This sample has roughly 100,000 clones, with roughly 87% found just once. The source material was peripheral blood, sampled 28 days after the second AZD1222 dose. The receptors were gathered from an adult who received the AZD1222 COVID-19 vaccine.

The rearrangement joins TRBV2 to TRBJ2-7; 8 nucleotides match TRBD2. With 7 bases clipped from V and 2 bases from J, the junction kept 7 bases outside the gene matches. Looked up from germline, CDR1 is SNHLY and CDR2 is FYNNEI. CDR3 length equals 14 residues. The CDR3 sequence is CASTRLATTYEQYF. The CDR3 nucleotides are TGTGCCAGCACTAGACTAGCGACTACCTACGAGCAGTACTTC.

The V and J genes are TRBV9 and TRBJ1-6, with D possibly being TRBD1 (5 bases). CDR3 size: 15 residues. V lost 3 bases and J lost 10, with 17 bases in between. Looked up from germline, CDR1 is SGDLS and CDR2 is YYNGEE. CDR3 in amino acids: CASSAPGVTASPLHF. For the CDR3, the DNA is TGTGCCAGCAGCGCACCGGGGGTTACGGCATCACCCCTCCACTTT.

This chain joins TRBV3-1 (or the pseudogene TRBV3-2) and TRBJ2-1; D gene uncertain. The CDR3 spans 16 residues. The germline gives CDR1 LGHDT, CDR2 YNNKEL (reference sequence). V was pared by 3 bases and J by 8 bases, with 20 bases between. This chain's CDR3 is CASSHINRGPGDEQFF. The CDR3 DNA follows: TGTGCCAGCAGCCACATCAACCGCGGTCCTGGAGATGAGCAGTTCTTC.

The chain combines TRBV19 with TRBJ1-5; D uncertain. This CDR3 comprises 13 residues. V lost 4 bases, J lost 3 bases, and 7 bases lay in between. CDR1 is LNHDA and CDR2 is SQIVND in the germline V gene (reference sequence). Here the CDR3 reads CASSRAANQPQHF. Written as DNA, the CDR3 is TGTGCCAGTAGTAGGGCGGCCAATCAGCCCCAGCATTTT.

This chain uses TRBV30 with TRBJ1-3, with a possible D match to TRBD1 (5 bases). Trimming left V 3 bases short and J 4 bases short, with 13 bases between. The V gene's germline CDR1 is GTSNPN and CDR2 SVGIG (reference sequence). The CDR3 is 14 amino acids. CDR3 sequence: CAWRGEYPGNTIYF. DNA of the CDR3: TGTGCCTGGAGAGGGGAATACCCCGGAAACACCATATATTTT. The variable domain in full, with the rest retrieved from reference TRBV30 and TRBJ1-3, is SQTIHQWPATLVQPVGSPLSLECTVEGTSNPNLYWYRQAAGRGLQLLFYSVGIGQISSEVPQNLSASRPQDRQFILSSKKLLLSDSGFYLCAWRGEYPGNTIYFGEGSWLTVV.

This sequence joins TRBV6-5 and TRBJ2-7; D not resolved. V shed 6 bases and J shed 2 bases, with 8 bases lying between them. The germline V gene encodes CDR1 MNHEY and CDR2 SVGAGI. The CDR3 contains 12 residues. The CDR3 sequence is CASSPSPYEQYF. The CDR3 DNA sequence: TGTGCCAGCAGCCCGAGCCCCTACGAGCAGTACTTC.

In nucleotides, the CDR3 is TGCGCCAGCAGCCTCGTAATTGAGCCGGAGACCCAGTACTTC. Protein sequence: CASSLVIEPETQYF. The gene calls are TRBV5-1 and TRBJ2-5; D gene unclear. The CDR3 length is 14 residues. Germline CDR1 SGHRS, CDR2 YFSETQ. Trimming left V 4 bases short and J 5 bases short, with 15 bases between.

This clone came up a few times. J is TRBJ1-2 and V is TRBV3-1 (or the pseudogene TRBV3-2); TRBD1 aligns across 8 bases. V dropped 4 bases and J dropped 2; count of bases not matched to a gene: 3. This CDR3 spans 14 amino acids. CDR1 LGHDT and CDR2 YNNKEL come from the germline V gene (reference sequence). The CDR3 loop reads CASSPRGQNYGYTF. The CDR3 DNA is TGTGCCAGCAGCCCCAGGGGGCAAAACTATGGCTACACCTTC.

V gene TRBV20-1 combines with J gene TRBJ2-7, with D perhaps TRBD1 or TRBD2 (5 bases each). Germline V gene data show CDR1 as DFQATT and CDR2 as SNEGSKA (reference sequence). The CDR3 runs 14 residues. The ends were cut back, 3 bases at V and 6 bases at J, with 18 bases in the middle. The CDR3 here is CSASPRGRDGEQYF. In DNA, the CDR3 is TGCAGTGCTAGTCCCCGCGGCAGGGACGGCGAGCAGTACTTC.

V usage is TRBV7-9 and J usage is TRBJ1-4; 7 nucleotides align to TRBD1. This CDR3 region has 17 residues. Germline-derived CDR1 and CDR2 are SEHNR and FQNEAQ (reference sequence). V lost 5 bases and J lost 3; bases outside the gene matches: 12. CDR3 sequence reads: CASSQGGRGASNEKLFF. The DNA of the CDR3 is TGTGCCAGCAGCCAGGGGGGCAGGGGGGCTTCTAATGAAAAACTGTTTTTT.

V and J are TRBV3-1 (or the pseudogene TRBV3-2) and TRBJ1-6; D unresolved. This CDR3 contains 14 residues. Per the germline V gene, CDR1 is LGHDT and CDR2 is YNNKEL (reference sequence). V was shortened by 4 bases and J by 1 base, with 5 bases between the two germline ends. In DNA form, the CDR3 reads TGTGCCAGCAGCCGGCGGTCCTATAATTCACCCCTCCACTTT. Protein sequence: CASSRRSYNSPLHF.

This clone was observed once. The rearrangement links TRBV9 to TRBJ2-7; the match to TRBD1 covers 8 bases. Germline CDR1 and CDR2: SGDLS and YYNGEE. Unmatched junction bases numbered 9, after V lost 3 bases and J lost 4 bases. This CDR3 is built from 15 residues. DNA of the CDR3: TGTGCCAGCAGCGGGCCGGACAGGGATATTTACGAGCAGTACTTC. Amino acids: CASSGPDRDIYEQYF.

CDR3: CASSQVRGGSTQYF. The CDR3 nucleotides are TGTGCCAGCAGCCAAGTAAGAGGGGGAAGTACGCAGTATTTT. V and J are TRBV3-1 (or the pseudogene TRBV3-2) and TRBJ2-3; TRBD1 is a possible D gene (6 bases). V was clipped by 1 base and J by 8 bases, with 13 bases between them. This CDR3 comprises 14 residues. Germline V lookup: CDR1 LGHDT, CDR2 YNNKEL (reference sequence).

The chain recombines TRBV29-1 with TRBJ2-7; D uncertain. The germline V and J ends were trimmed by 6 bases and 0 bases, with 9 bases remaining between them. Germline V gives CDR1 SQVTM, CDR2 ANQGSEA. The CDR3 spans 12 residues. In nucleotides, the CDR3 is TGCAGCGTCTCCAGGACCTCCTACGAGCAGTACTTC. Encoded protein: CSVSRTSYEQYF.

The chain uses TRBV10-3 and TRBJ1-6; TRBD1 aligns across 7 bases. The CDR3 has 15 residues. Germline values: CDR1 ENHRY, CDR2 SYGVKD. V was clipped by 6 bases and J by 9 bases; unmatched bases: 11. CDR3 sequence reads: CAIRRETGKTSPLHF. For the CDR3, the DNA is TGTGCCATCAGGAGGGAGACAGGGAAGACTTCACCCCTCCACTTT.

The chain joins TRBV30 to TRBJ1-1; possible D gene TRBD1, 6 bases. The CDR3 loop spans 15 amino acids. Germline V gene lookup returns CDR1 GTSNPN and CDR2 SVGIG (reference sequence). V shed 6 bases and J shed 5 bases, with 22 bases lying between them. The CDR3 sequence is CACPAGAQGQTEAFF. The CDR3 bases are TGTGCCTGCCCTGCGGGGGCACAGGGTCAGACTGAAGCTTTCTTT. Filled out from reference TRBV30 and TRBJ1-1, the complete variable domain reads SQTIHQWPATLVQPVGSPLSLECTVEGTSNPNLYWYRQAAGRGLQLLFYSVGIGQISSEVPQNLSASRPQDRQFILSSKKLLLSDSGFYLCACPAGAQGQTEAFFGQGTRLTVV.

This chain joins TRBV5-1 and TRBJ1-2; unclear D gene. The V end lost 4 bases, the J end lost 7 bases, and 11 bases lay between the germline ends. The CDR3 sequence is 12 residues long. Germline values: CDR1 SGHRS, CDR2 YFSETQ. CDR3 nucleotide sequence: TGCGCCAGCAGCACAACCCTCGGTGGCTACACCTTC. Encoded protein: CASSTTLGGYTF. The full variable domain, completed using reference TRBV5-1 and TRBJ1-2, is KAGVTQTPRYLIKTRGQQVTLSCSPISGHRSVSWYQQTPGQGLQFLFEYFSETQRNKGNFPGRFSGRQFSNSRSEMNVSTLELGDSALYLCASSTTLGGYTFGSGTRLTVV.

CDR3 protein: CASSISRAYNEQFF. DNA for the CDR3: TGTGCCAGTAGTATTTCCAGGGCCTACAATGAGCAGTTCTTC. V is TRBV19 and J is TRBJ2-1; D is perhaps TRBD1 (5 bases). There are 14 residues in the CDR3. Germline lookup yields CDR1 LNHDA and CDR2 SQIVND (reference sequence). With 3 bases removed from V and 2 bases from J, the gap between germline ends came to 8 bases.

This sequence joins TRBV18 and TRBJ2-7, with D possibly being TRBD1 (6 bases). Per germline, CDR1 KGHSH and CDR2 LQKENI. The germline V and J ends were trimmed by 8 bases and 0 bases, with 11 bases remaining between them. The CDR3 has 13 residues. This CDR3 reads CASHTDSSYEQYF. For the CDR3, the DNA is TGTGCCAGCCACACGGACAGCTCCTACGAGCAGTACTTC.

The rearrangement uses TRBV25-1 and TRBJ2-2; the D gene is possibly TRBD2 (5 bases). CDR1 is MGHDK, CDR2 SYGVNS, per germline. V gave up 11 bases and J gave up 0 bases, with 10 bases separating them. The CDR3 covers 13 residues. The CDR3 sequence: CAAGGTNTGELFF. CDR3 DNA sequence: TGTGCCGCGGGCGGAACGAACACCGGGGAGCTGTTTTTT.

J is TRBJ1-6 and V is TRBV10-1; no clear D. Trimming shortened V by 0 bases and J by 7 bases, and 10 bases separated the two germline ends. There are 15 residues in the CDR3. The V gene's germline CDR1 is WNHNN and CDR2 SYGVQD (reference sequence). CDR3: CASSESRLRNSPLHF. CDR3 bases: TGCGCCAGCAGTGAGTCAAGGCTTAGAAATTCACCCCTCCACTTT.